Below are 10 T cell receptor beta chains sequenced from a single sample in a study of blood T cell repertoires in COVID-19. The protocol was immunoSEQ multiplex PCR, while the TCRdb copy is restricted to in-frame clones and leaves out a portion. Of 380,000 or so clones listed, around 89% are singletons. The sample taken for sequencing was PBMCs or T cells enriched from blood (not recorded which). All receptors come from a woman aged 30 to 39 with acute COVID-19.

The V gene is TRBV7-9, the J gene TRBJ1-4, with D perhaps TRBD1 (6 bases). Trimming left V 3 bases short and J 3 bases short, with 11 bases between. CDR1 and CDR2 (germline): SEHNR, FQNEAQ (reference sequence). This CDR3 region has 15 residues. CDR3 region: CASSFAGAANEKLFF. CDR3 DNA: TGTGCCAGCAGCTTTGCGGGGGCAGCTAATGAAAAACTGTTTTTT.

The chain uses TRBV5-8 and TRBJ2-7, with D maybe TRBD1 (6 bases). The CDR3 has 14 residues. Germline assignment: CDR1 SGHTS and CDR2 YDEGEE. V was clipped by 3 bases and J by 4 bases, with 14 bases between them. The CDR3 region has the DNA TGTGCCAGCAGCTATACAGGGATGAGATACGAGCAGTACTTC. Its translation: CASSYTGMRYEQYF.

The V gene is TRBV18, the J gene TRBJ2-2; maybe TRBD1 (5 bases). V was trimmed by 6 bases and J by 0 bases, leaving 17 bases between them. CDR3 size: 17 residues. Germline V gene sequence: CDR1 KGHSH, CDR2 LQKENI. CDR3 protein: CASSPNTGAANTGELFF. Here the CDR3 DNA reads TGTGCCAGCTCGCCCAATACAGGCGCGGCGAACACCGGGGAGCTGTTTTTT.

This clone has just a few counts. This chain uses TRBV2 with TRBJ2-7, with 7 bases identical to TRBD2. This CDR3 has 17 residues. CDR1 is SNHLY, CDR2 FYNNEI, per germline. V was clipped by 8 bases and J by 0 bases; unmatched bases: 16. DNA for the CDR3: TGTGCCAGCTTCGGACGGGCTAGCGGTGATAGCTCCTACGAGCAGTACTTC. Its protein is CASFGRASGDSSYEQYF.

The chain combines TRBV30 with TRBJ1-2, with a possible D match to TRBD1 (5 bases). CDR3 length: 12 amino acids. The germline gives CDR1 GTSNPN, CDR2 SVGIG (reference sequence). Trimming pared 4 bases from V and 4 bases from J, leaving 10 bases between. CDR3 sequence (DNA): TGTGCCTGGACAGAACAGGTCTATGGCTACACCTTC. Translating gives CAWTEQVYGYTF.

The chain couples TRBV30 to TRBJ1-6; perhaps TRBD1 as D (6 bases). Germline V gene data show CDR1 as GTSNPN and CDR2 as SVGIG (reference sequence). V lost 6 bases, J lost 8 bases, and 17 bases lay in between. The CDR3 length is 14 residues. CDR3 in amino acids: CACPDRAGDSPLHF. The CDR3 DNA follows: TGTGCCTGTCCCGACCGGGCAGGGGATTCACCCCTCCACTTT.

CDR3 residues: CASRPPTGKVAAFF. The CDR3 region has the DNA TGTGCCAGCAGACCCCCGACAGGGAAGGTTGCGGCTTTCTTT. The rearrangement links TRBV6-5 to TRBJ1-1, with 7 nucleotides matching TRBD1. Trimming removed 6 bases from V and 11 bases from J; junction bases left unmatched: 15. The germline gives CDR1 MNHEY, CDR2 SVGAGI. The length of the CDR3 is 14 residues.

The chain carries TRBV30 and TRBJ2-3; D perhaps matches TRBD2 (6 bases). The germline V gene has CDR1 GTSNPN and CDR2 SVGIG (reference sequence). V dropped 2 bases and J dropped 5 bases, with 17 bases sitting between them. The CDR3 extends over 15 amino acids. CDR3 in DNA: TGTGCCTGGAGTAACGCGGGCGGGGTCGGAGATACGCAGTATTTT. Its protein is CAWSNAGGVGDTQYF.

This clone appeared a few times. The chain carries TRBV23-1 and TRBJ1-3; D is undetermined. TRBV23-1 is given ORF status, its function remaining uncertain. Trimming stripped 3 bases from V and 4 bases from J, with 19 bases between. The CDR3 runs to 17 residues. This CDR3 is CASSQPSVTFPGNTIYF. The CDR3 DNA sequence: TGCGCCAGCAGTCAGCCGTCAGTAACGTTCCCCGGAAACACCATATATTTT.

This chain connects TRBV11-2 to TRBJ2-7; D may be TRBD1 (5 bases). The V end lost 3 bases, the J end lost 7 bases, and 13 bases lay between the germline ends. The CDR3 is made up of 13 amino acids. Germline V gives CDR1 SGHAT, CDR2 FQNNGV. The CDR3 region is CASSFKQDLEQYF. CDR3 nucleotides: TGTGCCAGCAGCTTCAAACAGGATTTGGAGCAGTACTTC.